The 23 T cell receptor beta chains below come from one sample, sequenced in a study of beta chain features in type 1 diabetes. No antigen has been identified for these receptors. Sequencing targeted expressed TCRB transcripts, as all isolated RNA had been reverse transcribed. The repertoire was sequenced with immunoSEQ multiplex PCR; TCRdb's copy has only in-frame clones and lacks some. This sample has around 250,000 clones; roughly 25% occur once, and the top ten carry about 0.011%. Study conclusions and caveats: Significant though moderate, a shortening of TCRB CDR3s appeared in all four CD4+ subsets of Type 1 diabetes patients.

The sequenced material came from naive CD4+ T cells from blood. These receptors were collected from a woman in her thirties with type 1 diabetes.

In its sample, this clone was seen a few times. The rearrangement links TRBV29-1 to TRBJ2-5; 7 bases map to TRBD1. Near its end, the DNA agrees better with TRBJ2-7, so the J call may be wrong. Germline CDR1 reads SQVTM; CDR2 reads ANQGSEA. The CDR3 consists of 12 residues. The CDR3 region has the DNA TGCAGCGTTCGGACAGGTCCGCGCGAGCAGTACTTC. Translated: CSVRTGPREQYF.

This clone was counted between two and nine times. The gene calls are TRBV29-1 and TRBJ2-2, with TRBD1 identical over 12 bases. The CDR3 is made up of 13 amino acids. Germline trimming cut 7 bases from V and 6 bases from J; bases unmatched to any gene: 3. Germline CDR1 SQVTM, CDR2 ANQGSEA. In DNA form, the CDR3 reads TGCAGCGGAGGGACAGGGGGCTCCGGGGAGCTGTTTTTT. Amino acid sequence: CSGGTGGSGELFF.

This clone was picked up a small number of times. As DNA, the CDR3 is TGTGCCAGCTCACCACCGGTTAGAGAGACCCAGTACTTC. The encoded protein is CASSPPVRETQYF. The J gene is TRBJ2-5, the V gene TRBV18; the D is unclear. V was pared by 0 bases and J by 4 bases, with 6 bases between. CDR3 size: 13 residues. CDR1 and CDR2 from the germline V gene are KGHSH and LQKENI.

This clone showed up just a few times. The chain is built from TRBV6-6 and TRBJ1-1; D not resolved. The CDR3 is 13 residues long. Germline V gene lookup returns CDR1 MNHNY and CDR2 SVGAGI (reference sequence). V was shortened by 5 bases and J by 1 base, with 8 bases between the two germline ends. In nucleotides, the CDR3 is TGTGCCAGCAGTAATCAGGAGAACACTGAAGCTTTCTTT. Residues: CASSNQENTEAFF.

The CDR3 nucleotides are TGTGCCAGCAGCTTAGCCCAGCGGAGCTACAATGAGCAGTTCTTC. It yields the protein CASSLAQRSYNEQFF. The genes are TRBV7-9 and TRBJ2-1; maybe TRBD2 (5 bases). The CDR3 runs to 15 residues. Looked up from germline, CDR1 is SEHNR and CDR2 is FQNEAQ (reference sequence). Trimming stripped 0 bases from V and 3 bases from J, with 9 bases between. Combining the CDR3 with reference TRBV7-9 and TRBJ2-1 gives the whole variable domain DTGVSQNPRHKITKRGQNVTFRCDPISEHNRLYWYRQTLGQGPEFLTYFQNEAQLEKSRLLSDRFSAERPKGSFSTLEIQRTEQGDSAMYLCASSLAQRSYNEQFFGPGTRLTVL.

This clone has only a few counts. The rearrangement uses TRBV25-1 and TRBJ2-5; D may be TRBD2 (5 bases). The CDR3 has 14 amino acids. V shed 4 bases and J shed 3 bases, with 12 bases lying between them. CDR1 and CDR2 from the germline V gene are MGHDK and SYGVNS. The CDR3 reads CASSVGDWEETQYF. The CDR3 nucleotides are TGTGCCAGCAGTGTGGGAGATTGGGAAGAGACCCAGTACTTC.

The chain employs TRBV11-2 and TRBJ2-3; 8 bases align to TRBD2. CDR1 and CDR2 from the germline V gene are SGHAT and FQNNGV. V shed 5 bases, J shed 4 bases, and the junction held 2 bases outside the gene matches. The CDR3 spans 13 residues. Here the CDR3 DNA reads TGTGCCAGCAGCCAAGCGGGAGCAGATACGCAGTATTTT. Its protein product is CASSQAGADTQYF.

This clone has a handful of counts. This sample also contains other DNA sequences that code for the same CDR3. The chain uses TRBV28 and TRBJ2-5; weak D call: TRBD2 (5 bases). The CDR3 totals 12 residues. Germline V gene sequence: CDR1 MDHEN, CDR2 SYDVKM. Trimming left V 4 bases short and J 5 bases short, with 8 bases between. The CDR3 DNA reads TGTGCCAGCAGTTCCGGAGGCGAGACCCAGTACTTC. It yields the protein CASSSGGETQYF.

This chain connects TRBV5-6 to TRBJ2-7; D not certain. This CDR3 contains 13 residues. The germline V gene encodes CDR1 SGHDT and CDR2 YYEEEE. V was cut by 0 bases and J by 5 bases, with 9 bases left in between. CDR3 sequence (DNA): TGTGCCAGCAGCTTGGTGGTGGCGGACGAGCAGTACTTC. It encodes CASSLVVADEQYF.

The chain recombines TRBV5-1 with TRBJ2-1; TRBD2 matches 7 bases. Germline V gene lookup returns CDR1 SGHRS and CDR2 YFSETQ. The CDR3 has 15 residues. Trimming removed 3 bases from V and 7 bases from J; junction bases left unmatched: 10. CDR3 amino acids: CASSSSAGVGNEQFF. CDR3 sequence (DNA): TGCGCCAGCAGCTCTTCGGCGGGAGTTGGTAATGAGCAGTTCTTC.

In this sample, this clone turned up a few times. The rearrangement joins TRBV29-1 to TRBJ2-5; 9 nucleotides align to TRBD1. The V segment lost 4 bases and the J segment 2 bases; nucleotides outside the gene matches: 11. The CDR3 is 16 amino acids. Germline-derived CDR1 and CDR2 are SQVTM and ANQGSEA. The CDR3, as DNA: TGCAGCGTTGTGCCCCGACAGGGGGTGAGGCAAGAGACCCAGTACTTC. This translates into CSVVPRQGVRQETQYF.

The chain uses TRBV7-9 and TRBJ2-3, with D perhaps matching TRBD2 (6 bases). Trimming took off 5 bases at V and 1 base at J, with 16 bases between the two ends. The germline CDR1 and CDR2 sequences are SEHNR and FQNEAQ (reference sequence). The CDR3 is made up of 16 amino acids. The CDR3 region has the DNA TGTGCCAGCAGCAGTCGGTCACTAGCTGGCACAGATACGCAGTATTTT. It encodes CASSSRSLAGTDTQYF.

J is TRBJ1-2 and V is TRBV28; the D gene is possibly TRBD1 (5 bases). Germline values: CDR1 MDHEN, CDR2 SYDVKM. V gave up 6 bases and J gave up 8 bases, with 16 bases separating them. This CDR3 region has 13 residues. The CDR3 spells CASSLVSPGGYTF. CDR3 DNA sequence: TGTGCCAGCAGCCTCGTGAGCCCAGGGGGCTACACCTTC.

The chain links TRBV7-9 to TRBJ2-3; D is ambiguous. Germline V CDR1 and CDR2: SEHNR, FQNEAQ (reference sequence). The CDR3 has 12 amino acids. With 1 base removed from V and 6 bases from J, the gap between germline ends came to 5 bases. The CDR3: CASSLVSDTQYF. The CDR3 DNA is TGTGCCAGCAGCTTAGTCTCGGATACGCAGTATTTT.

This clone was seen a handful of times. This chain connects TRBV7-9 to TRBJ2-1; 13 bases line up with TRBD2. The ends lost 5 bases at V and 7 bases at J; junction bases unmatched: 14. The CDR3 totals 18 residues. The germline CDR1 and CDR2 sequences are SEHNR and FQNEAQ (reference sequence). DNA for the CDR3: TGTGCCAGCAGCCAGGGACTAGCGGGAAGCGGGACACGGAATGAGCAGTTCTTC. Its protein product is CASSQGLAGSGTRNEQFF.

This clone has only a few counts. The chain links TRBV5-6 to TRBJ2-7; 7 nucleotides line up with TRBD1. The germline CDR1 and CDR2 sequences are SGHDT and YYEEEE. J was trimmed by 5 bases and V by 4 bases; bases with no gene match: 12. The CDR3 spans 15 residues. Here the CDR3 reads CASSRMGRGRDEQYF. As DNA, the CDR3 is TGTGCCAGCAGCCGTATGGGTAGGGGGCGAGACGAGCAGTACTTC.

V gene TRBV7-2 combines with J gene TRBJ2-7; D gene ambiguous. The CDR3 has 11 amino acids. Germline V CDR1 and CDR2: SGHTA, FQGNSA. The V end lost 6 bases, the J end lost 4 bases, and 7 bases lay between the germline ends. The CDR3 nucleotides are TGTGCCAGCAGAGCCCTGTACGAGCAGTACTTC. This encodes CASRALYEQYF.

Here the CDR3 reads CASRPSRTFPTEAFF. CDR3 nucleotide sequence: TGTGCCAGCAGGCCGAGCCGGACATTCCCTACTGAAGCTTTCTTT. The V call is TRBV6-5, the J call TRBJ1-1; TRBD1 is a possible D gene (5 bases). The CDR3 covers 15 residues. The V gene lost 6 bases and the J gene lost 5 bases, with 19 bases spanning the gap. CDR1 MNHEY and CDR2 SVGAGI come from the germline V gene.

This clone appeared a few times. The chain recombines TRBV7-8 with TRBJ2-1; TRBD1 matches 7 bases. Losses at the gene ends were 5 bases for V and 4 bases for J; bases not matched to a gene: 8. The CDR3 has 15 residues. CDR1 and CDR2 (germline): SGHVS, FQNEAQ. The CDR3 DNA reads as TGTGCCAGCAGCCCAGGAGGACAGGTATACAATGAGCAGTTCTTC. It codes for CASSPGGQVYNEQFF.

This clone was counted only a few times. CDR3 residues: CASSQDAAENTEAFF. Here the CDR3 DNA reads TGTGCCAGCAGCCAAGACGCAGCGGAGAACACTGAAGCTTTCTTT. The chain combines TRBV4-2 with TRBJ1-1; no clear D. Trimming took off 0 bases at V and 1 base at J, with 9 bases between the two ends. The CDR3 totals 15 residues. Looked up from germline, CDR1 is LGHNA and CDR2 is YNFKEQ.

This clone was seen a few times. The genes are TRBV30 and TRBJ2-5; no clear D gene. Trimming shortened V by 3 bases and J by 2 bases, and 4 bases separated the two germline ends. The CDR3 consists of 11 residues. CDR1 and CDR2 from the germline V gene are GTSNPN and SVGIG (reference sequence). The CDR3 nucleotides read TGTGCCTGGAGATTACAAGAGACCCAGTACTTC. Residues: CAWRLQETQYF.

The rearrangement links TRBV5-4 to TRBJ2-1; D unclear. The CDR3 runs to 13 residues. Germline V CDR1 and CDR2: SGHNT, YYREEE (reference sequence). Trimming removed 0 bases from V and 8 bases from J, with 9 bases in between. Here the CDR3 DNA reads TGTGCCAGCAGCTTGGCCGTGCGAGATGAGCAGTTCTTC. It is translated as CASSLAVRDEQFF.

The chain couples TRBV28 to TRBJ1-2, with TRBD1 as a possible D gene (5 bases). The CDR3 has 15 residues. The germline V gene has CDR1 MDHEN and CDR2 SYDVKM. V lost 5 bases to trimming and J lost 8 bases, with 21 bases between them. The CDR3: CASSGAPSYKGGYTF. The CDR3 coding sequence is TGTGCCAGCAGTGGGGCCCCCTCCTACAAGGGGGGCTACACCTTC.